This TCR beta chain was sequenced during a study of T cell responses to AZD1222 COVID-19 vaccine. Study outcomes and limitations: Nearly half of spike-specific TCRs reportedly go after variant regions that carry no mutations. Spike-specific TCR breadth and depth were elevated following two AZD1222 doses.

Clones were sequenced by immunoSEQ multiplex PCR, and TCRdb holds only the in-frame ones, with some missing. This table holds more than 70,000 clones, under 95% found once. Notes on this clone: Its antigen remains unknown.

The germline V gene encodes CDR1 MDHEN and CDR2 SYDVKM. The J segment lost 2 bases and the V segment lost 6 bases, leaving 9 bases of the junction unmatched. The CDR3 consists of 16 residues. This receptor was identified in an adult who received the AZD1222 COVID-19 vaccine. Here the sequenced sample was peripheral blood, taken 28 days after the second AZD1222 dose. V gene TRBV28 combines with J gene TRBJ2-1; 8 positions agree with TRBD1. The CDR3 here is CASREGTGQPYNEQFF. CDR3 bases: TGTGCCAGCAGGGAGGGGACAGGACAACCCTACAATGAGCAGTTCTTC.